This T cell receptor beta chain appears in the sequencing data of a study of early T cells in non-severe SARS-CoV-2 infection. Study at large: Sequenced bulk RNA came from whole blood that was unsorted, and chains were unpaired. Study observations and caveats: VDJdb matches were skewed toward anti-spike CD8 T cell responses.

This clonotype has more than one count but fewer than ten. Antigen unknown. Separate cDNA molecules each had unique molecular identifiers attached to them. MiXCR, run by TCRdb on the 5' RACE reads, gives a single entry per CDR3 protein. The sample has about 89,000 distinct CDR3 sequences, around 17% seen once. V gave up 3 bases and J gave up 6 bases, with 16 bases separating them. Germline V gene data show CDR1 as MDHEN and CDR2 as SYDVKM. The length of the CDR3 is 15 residues. V is TRBV28 and J is TRBJ2-3; no definite D call. The material was whole blood, obtained at baseline. This receptor was taken from an adult who was a healthcare worker with PCR-confirmed SARS-CoV-2 infection or an uninfected control (not recorded which). The CDR3: CASSFGARGVDTQYF. CDR3 DNA: TGTGCCAGCAGTTTTGGTGCTAGAGGCGTTGATACGCAGTATTTT.